These 14 T cell receptor beta chains share one sample of origin, sequenced in a study of T cell responses to AZD1222 COVID-19 vaccine. Libraries were prepared by immunoSEQ multiplex PCR; TCRdb keeps only in-frame clonotypes and omits some of them. Among 97,000 or so clones listed, roughly 90% were seen once. Here the sequenced sample was peripheral blood, taken on day 0 of AZD1222 vaccination. Every receptor here comes from an adult in good health.

The chain links TRBV3-1 (or the pseudogene TRBV3-2) to TRBJ1-2; no firm D call. The V end was cut by 1 base, the J end by 3 bases, with 9 bases between. From germline, CDR1 is LGHDT and CDR2 YNNKEL (reference sequence). The length of the CDR3 is 14 residues. The DNA of the CDR3 is TGTGCCAGCAGCCAAGGGAGGGTTCACTATGGCTACACCTTC. This codes for CASSQGRVHYGYTF.

This chain connects TRBV21-1 to TRBJ2-1; the table calls TRBD1, which could not be checked here. TRBV21-1 represents a pseudogene. The length of the CDR3 is 17 residues. The CDR3 DNA is TGTGCCAGCAACCCCGTAGGAGGGACAGAGCTTTACAATGAGCAGTTCTTC. It specifies CASNPVGGTELYNEQFF.

This chain links TRBV2 with TRBJ1-3, with TRBD1 matching over 7 bases. V was pared by 9 bases and J by 3 bases, with 5 bases of the junction left unmatched. The CDR3 contains 13 residues. CDR1 and CDR2 from the germline V gene are SNHLY and FYNNEI. In DNA, the CDR3 is TGTGCCAGTCAACAGGGGTATGGAAACACCATATATTTT. Translating it yields CASQQGYGNTIYF.

The CDR3: CAWSNGQFHSYEQYF. The CDR3 DNA reads as TGTGCCTGGAGTAACGGACAGTTCCACTCCTACGAGCAGTACTTC. The V gene is TRBV30, the J gene TRBJ2-7; D might be TRBD1 (6 bases). V was cut by 2 bases and J by 0 bases, with 14 bases left in between. Germline-derived CDR1 and CDR2 are GTSNPN and SVGIG (reference sequence). CDR3 length: 15 residues.

V is TRBV29-1 and J is TRBJ2-7; TRBD1 is a possible D gene (6 bases). CDR3 length equals 11 residues. Germline CDR1 SQVTM, CDR2 ANQGSEA. V dropped 5 bases and J dropped 5 bases, with 10 bases sitting between them. This CDR3 is CSVSRGDEQYF. The CDR3 DNA reads TGCAGCGTTAGCAGGGGTGACGAGCAGTACTTC.

The J gene is TRBJ1-4, the V gene TRBV29-1; the match to TRBD1 covers 10 bases. CDR3 length equals 14 residues. Trimming took 7 bases from V and 5 from J; bases not matched to a gene: 7. The germline V gene has CDR1 SQVTM and CDR2 ANQGSEA. This CDR3 is CSAQTGGENEKLFF. The DNA of the CDR3 is TGCAGCGCACAGACAGGGGGCGAGAATGAAAAACTGTTTTTT.

The chain joins TRBV30 to TRBJ2-7, with D maybe TRBD2 (5 bases). Germline CDR1 GTSNPN, CDR2 SVGIG (reference sequence). With 8 bases removed from V and 9 bases from J, the gap between germline ends came to 29 bases. This CDR3 is 15 amino acids long. As DNA, the CDR3 is TGTGCCCTGACCCAAATCGGACTCTTGAATTCAGGGCAGTACTTC. This translates into CALTQIGLLNSGQYF.

The chain is built from TRBV11-1 and TRBJ2-7; TRBD1 agrees at 8 bases. J was trimmed by 2 bases and V by 5 bases; bases with no gene match: 8. Germline V gives CDR1 SGHAT, CDR2 FQDESV (reference sequence). The CDR3 length is 15 residues. Written as DNA, the CDR3 is TGTGCCAGCAGCCTAAGACGGGACAGGACCTACGAGCAGTACTTC. This sequence encodes CASSLRRDRTYEQYF.

The rearrangement uses TRBV3-1 (or the pseudogene TRBV3-2) and TRBJ1-1; D call uncertain. This CDR3 region has 15 residues. Germline V gene lookup returns CDR1 LGHDT and CDR2 YNNKEL (reference sequence). The V gene lost 2 bases and the J gene lost 0 bases, with 10 bases spanning the gap. The CDR3 is CASSQSIAMNTEAFF. CDR3 in DNA: TGTGCCAGCAGCCAATCTATTGCAATGAACACTGAAGCTTTCTTT.

V is TRBV28 and J is TRBJ2-5; D is uncertain. The CDR3 contains 14 residues. V lost 5 bases, J lost 6 bases, and 16 bases lay in between. Germline V gene lookup returns CDR1 MDHEN and CDR2 SYDVKM. The CDR3 DNA reads as TGTGCCAGCAGTGATGGTGGTGGTTGGAAGACCCAGTACTTC. Its translation: CASSDGGGWKTQYF.

The V call is TRBV20-1, the J call TRBJ2-3; D not resolved. This CDR3 contains 14 residues. In germline, CDR1 is DFQATT, CDR2 SNEGSKA (reference sequence). The ends were cut back, 3 bases at V and 3 bases at J, with 13 bases in the middle. DNA of the CDR3: TGCAGTGCTAGTTTCAGCCAAGGGACAGATACGCAGTATTTT. Translated: CSASFSQGTDTQYF.

A single count supports this clone. V and J are TRBV29-1 and TRBJ1-2; D unresolved. Trimming took off 3 bases at V and 3 bases at J, with 8 bases between the two ends. The CDR3 sequence is 12 residues long. Germline V lookup: CDR1 SQVTM, CDR2 ANQGSEA. CDR3: CSVDVQDYGYTF. Here the CDR3 DNA reads TGCAGCGTTGACGTTCAGGACTATGGCTACACCTTC.

The chain carries TRBV4-3 and TRBJ2-2; 9 bases line up with TRBD2. V lost 4 bases to trimming and J lost 4 bases; unmatched junction nucleotides: 7. CDR3 length: 16 residues. Per the germline V gene, CDR1 is LGHNA and CDR2 is YSLEER. CDR3: CASSPGAGGGTGELFF. The CDR3 coding sequence is TGCGCCAGCAGCCCCGGAGCGGGAGGCGGCACCGGGGAGCTGTTTTTT.

The chain combines TRBV7-9 with TRBJ2-1, with D perhaps matching TRBD1 or TRBD2 (5 bases each). The V gene's germline CDR1 is SEHNR and CDR2 FQNEAQ (reference sequence). The CDR3 spans 15 residues. Trimming removed 1 base from V and 6 bases from J, with 13 bases in between. The CDR3 DNA follows: TGTGCCAGCAGCTTAGATGGGACCCCGTCCAATGAGCAGTTCTTC. Translated, it gives CASSLDGTPSNEQFF.